These 8 T cell receptor beta chains came from one sample sequenced in a study of T cell repertoires in cytomegalovirus infection. TCRdb ran MiXCR on the reads and lists one entry per CDR3 protein. The sample contains 85,000 to 120,000 distinct CDR3 sequences, approximately 15% of which appear only once. The sample taken for sequencing was PBMCs. Every receptor here comes from a human donor in good health (CMV status not recorded). Some clones in this sample may be carry-over from other donors' samples.

The table lists this clonotype with many counts. V and J are TRBV11-2 and TRBJ2-7, with TRBD2 matching over 12 bases. CDR1 is SGHAT, CDR2 FQNNGV, per germline. With V trimmed by 4 bases and J by 3 bases, 4 bases remained unmatched. The CDR3 covers 15 residues. The CDR3 spells CASSSRTSGVYEQYF. The CDR3 bases are TGTGCCAGCAGCTCACGGACTAGCGGGGTCTACGAGCAGTACTTC.

This clonotype appeared a single time. It may be a read error: a sequence one base away is much more abundant. The chain recombines TRBV5-4 with TRBJ1-2; D is perhaps TRBD1 (5 bases). Between the trimmed V and J ends, which lost 2 bases and 1 base, there was a span of 18 bases. Germline loops: CDR1 SGHNT, CDR2 YYREEE (reference sequence). The CDR3 is 17 amino acids. The CDR3 reads CASSLPEGRGSNYGYTF. The CDR3 DNA reads TGTGCCAGCAGCTTACCGGAAGGGCGGGGGAGTAACTATGGCTACACCTTC. Drawing the rest from reference TRBV5-4 and TRBJ1-2, the complete variable domain is ETGVTQSPTHLIKTRGQQVTLRCSSQSGHNTVSWYQQALGQGPQFIFQYYREEENGRGNFPPRFSGLQFPNYSSELNVNALELDDSALYLCASSLPEGRGSNYGYTFGSGTRLTVV.

This clonotype was seen only a few times. The V gene is TRBV5-8, the J gene TRBJ1-6, with 7 bases matching TRBD1. CDR1 and CDR2 (germline): SGHTS, YDEGEE. The V and J ends lost 3 bases and 7 bases, in that order; junction bases with no gene match: 13. The CDR3 extends over 17 amino acids. CDR3 protein: CASSSISGTALNSPLHF. In DNA, the CDR3 is TGTGCCAGCAGCTCAATCTCCGGGACAGCTTTAAATTCACCCCTCCACTTT.

This rearrangement joins TRBV6-2 or TRBV6-3 to TRBJ1-1; no clear D. The V gene lost 3 bases and the J gene lost 6 bases, with 20 bases spanning the gap. The germline gives CDR1 MNHEY, CDR2 SVGEGT. The CDR3 is 16 amino acids. CDR3 in DNA: TGTGCCAGCAGTTATGGCTCCCACTCAACAAGGGCTGAAGCTTTCTTT. Protein product: CASSYGSHSTRAEAFF.

This chain links TRBV20-1 with TRBJ1-4; the D is unclear. Germline CDR1 and CDR2: DFQATT and SNEGSKA (reference sequence). The CDR3 has 15 residues. Between the trimmed V and J ends, which lost 6 bases and 3 bases, there was a span of 17 bases. The CDR3 is CSAKSVGLANEKLFF. The CDR3 region has the DNA TGCAGTGCAAAGTCCGTCGGATTGGCTAATGAAAAACTGTTTTTT.

This clonotype was detected ten times or more. The V and J genes are TRBV7-2 and TRBJ2-2; TRBD2 might be the D (5 bases). With 2 bases removed from V and 6 bases from J, the gap between germline ends came to 13 bases. This CDR3 is 15 amino acids long. Germline CDR1 reads SGHTA; CDR2 reads FQGNSA. For the CDR3, the DNA is TGTGCCAGCAGCTTACGGGGTCAGGCAGCCGGGGAGCTGTTTTTT. The encoded protein is CASSLRGQAAGELFF.

The V call is TRBV5-4, the J call TRBJ1-6; a possible D gene is TRBD1 (6 bases). The germline gives CDR1 SGHNT, CDR2 YYREEE (reference sequence). The CDR3 is made up of 16 amino acids. Trimming removed 2 bases from V and 5 bases from J, with 14 bases in between. The CDR3 protein is CASSLGGDSNNSPLHF. CDR3 nucleotide sequence: TGTGCCAGCAGCTTAGGGGGAGACAGCAATAATTCACCCCTCCACTTT.

The V call is TRBV3-1, the J call TRBJ2-3; 7 bases match TRBD1. The CDR3 loop spans 13 amino acids. Per the germline V gene, CDR1 is LGHDT and CDR2 is YNNKEL (reference sequence). V shed 4 bases, J shed 6 bases, and the junction held 4 bases outside the gene matches. The CDR3 loop reads CASSPLQGDTQYF. In DNA, the CDR3 is TGTGCCAGCAGCCCCTTACAGGGGGATACGCAGTATTTT.